This entry lists 27 T cell receptor beta chains sequenced from one sample in a study of T cell repertoires in aging, cancer and after chemotherapy. Rearranged V-D-J TRB sequences were amplified with a mixed TRB-A/B primer pool. One entry per CDR3 protein results from TCRdb running MiXCR on the multiplex PCR reads. The table shows 7,300 or so distinct CDR3 sequences, with around two fifths occurring only once. The template was genomic DNA from peripheral blood, not RNA. The specimen sequenced was blood. The receptors were gathered from a human donor in good health.

The rearrangement links TRBV19 to TRBJ1-5, with a weak D call TRBD1 (5 bases). Per the germline V gene, CDR1 is LNHDA and CDR2 is SQIVND (reference sequence). The CDR3 consists of 14 residues. V was clipped by 2 bases and J by 6 bases, with 11 bases between them. The CDR3 spells CASSIRGPSQPQHF. In DNA, the CDR3 is TGTGCCAGTAGTATACGGGGCCCATCTCAGCCCCAGCATTTT.

This chain links TRBV29-1 with TRBJ2-1; D is possibly TRBD2 (6 bases). Germline V gene sequence: CDR1 SQVTM, CDR2 ANQGSEA. V lost 3 bases and J 7 bases, leaving 16 bases between the germline ends. CDR3 length: 14 residues. DNA of the CDR3: TGCAGCGTTGAGGGGTCCCCGGGGAGGAATGAGCAGTTCTTC. It is translated as CSVEGSPGRNEQFF.

The chain has TRBV19 and TRBJ2-7, with a weak D call TRBD1 (5 bases). V lost 3 bases and J lost 0, with 9 bases in between. This CDR3 is built from 14 residues. The germline CDR1 and CDR2 sequences are LNHDA and SQIVND (reference sequence). The CDR3 here is CASSIGQSSYEQYF. CDR3 nucleotides: TGTGCCAGTAGTATTGGACAAAGCTCCTACGAGCAGTACTTC.

The rearrangement links TRBV7-9 to TRBJ2-7, with 11 positions matching TRBD2. Trimming cost V 5 bases and J 1 base; bases outside gene matches: 13. The CDR3 is 18 amino acids. CDR1 is SEHNR and CDR2 is FQNEAQ in the germline V gene (reference sequence). CDR3 coding DNA: TGTGCCAGCAGCCGATTGACGGCTAGCGGGGGGAAGTCCTACGAGCAGTACTTC. This gives the protein CASSRLTASGGKSYEQYF.

The chain carries TRBV13 and TRBJ2-7; 7 bases align to TRBD1. The V gene's germline CDR1 is PRHDT and CDR2 FYEKMQ (reference sequence). This CDR3 spans 15 amino acids. The V and J ends lost 5 bases and 0 bases, in that order; junction bases with no gene match: 7. For the CDR3, the DNA is TGTGCCAGCAGCCCAACAGGGGAGTACTCCTACGAGCAGTACTTC. Translated, it gives CASSPTGEYSYEQYF.

The J gene is TRBJ1-4, the V gene TRBV18, with unresolved D. Germline V gene sequence: CDR1 KGHSH, CDR2 LQKENI. CDR3 length equals 13 residues. V was pared by 6 bases and J by 0 bases, with 5 bases between. CDR3 loop: CASSQATNEKLFF. In DNA, the CDR3 is TGTGCCAGCTCCCAGGCAACTAATGAAAAACTGTTTTTT.

The CDR3 DNA reads TGTGCCAGTAGTATCACCCTCGCGGGAAACACCGGGGAGCTGTTTTTT. Its protein is CASSITLAGNTGELFF. V and J are TRBV19 and TRBJ2-2, with D maybe TRBD2 (6 bases). V was pared by 3 bases and J by 2 bases, with 13 bases between. From germline, CDR1 is LNHDA and CDR2 SQIVND (reference sequence). CDR3 length equals 16 residues.

The chain uses TRBV12-3 or TRBV12-4 and TRBJ2-7, with D possibly matching TRBD1 (5 bases). This CDR3 has 16 amino acids. Trimming removed 2 bases at V and 6 bases at J, with 20 bases between. The CDR3 loop is CASSLYWGTDDSEQYF. CDR3 nucleotide sequence: TGTGCCAGCAGTTTATATTGGGGTACTGATGACAGCGAGCAGTACTTC.

This chain connects TRBV4-1 to TRBJ2-2; 8 bases fit TRBD1. V was clipped by 2 bases and J by 2 bases; unmatched bases: 7. Per the germline V gene, CDR1 is MGHRA and CDR2 is YSYEKL. CDR3 length: 17 residues. CDR3: CASSQPTGTGNTGELFF. CDR3 nucleotides: TGCGCCAGCAGCCAACCGACAGGGACAGGTAACACCGGGGAGCTGTTTTTT.

This clonotype was detected only a few times. The CDR3 DNA reads TGCAGCGTTGAAAAGGACAGGGCCGCCGGGGAGCTGTTTTTT. Translation gives CSVEKDRAAGELFF. V and J are TRBV29-1 and TRBJ2-2; 8 nucleotides align to TRBD1. This CDR3 comprises 14 residues. The junction had 5 bases not matched to a gene; V was cut back by 2 bases and J by 6 bases. Germline CDR1 and CDR2: SQVTM and ANQGSEA.

This clonotype was picked up a small number of times. CDR3 DNA sequence: TGCAGTGCTAGCGACAGTGGCTCCTACAATGAGCAGTTCTTC. Encoded protein: CSASDSGSYNEQFF. The rearrangement links TRBV20-1 to TRBJ2-1, with D perhaps TRBD1 (5 bases). V gave up 3 bases and J gave up 0 bases, with 9 bases separating them. The CDR3 is 14 residues long. Per the germline V gene, CDR1 is DFQATT and CDR2 is SNEGSKA (reference sequence).

The J gene is TRBJ1-5, the V gene TRBV19, with 9 bases identical to TRBD1. This CDR3 has 15 amino acids. The junction had 8 bases not matched to a gene; V was cut back by 7 bases and J by 4 bases. Germline CDR1 and CDR2: LNHDA and SQIVND (reference sequence). CDR3 region: CASTTGQGWNQPQHF. Written as DNA, the CDR3 is TGTGCCAGTACAACGGGACAGGGCTGGAATCAGCCCCAGCATTTT.

V and J are TRBV6-5 and TRBJ2-7, with D tentatively TRBD1 (5 bases). Germline CDR1 and CDR2: MNHEY and SVGAGI. Trimming removed 0 bases from V and 3 bases from J, with 15 bases in between. The CDR3 consists of 16 residues. DNA for the CDR3: TGTGCCAGCAGTTACTCGACCAGGGCAGCTTACTACGAGCAGTACTTC. Its translation is CASSYSTRAAYYEQYF.

In its sample, this clonotype was seen a few times. The chain is built from TRBV19 and TRBJ2-2, with D perhaps matching TRBD1 or TRBD2 (7 bases each). With 5 bases removed from V and 0 bases from J, the gap between germline ends came to 16 bases. The CDR3 consists of 17 residues. Germline CDR1 reads LNHDA; CDR2 reads SQIVND (reference sequence). CDR3 nucleotide sequence: TGTGCCAGTAGTCCCCTGGGGGGGACAGCGAACACCGGGGAGCTGTTTTTT. This gives the protein CASSPLGGTANTGELFF. Looking up the rest from reference TRBV19 and TRBJ2-2 gives the full variable domain: DGGITQSPKYLFRKEGQNVTLSCEQNLNHDAMYWYRQDPGQGLRLIYYSQIVNDFQKGDIAEGYSVSREKKESFPLTVTSAQKNPTAFYLCASSPLGGTANTGELFFGEGSRLTVL.

There are a few counts of this clonotype. The DNA for the CDR3 is TGTGCCAGCAGTTTGATGTATGGCTACACCTTC. Its protein product is CASSLMYGYTF. The V and J genes are TRBV12-3 or TRBV12-4 and TRBJ1-2; no reliable D call. CDR3 length equals 11 residues. Trimming removed 3 bases at V and 5 bases at J, with 4 bases between.

This clonotype was picked up a small number of times. The genes are TRBV6-2 or TRBV6-3 and TRBJ2-2; D is unclear. The CDR3 has 13 residues. CDR1 and CDR2 from the germline V gene are MNHEY and SVGEGT. The V and J ends lost 3 bases and 3 bases respectively, with 5 bases between them. The CDR3 sequence is CASSYEDTGELFF. CDR3 coding DNA: TGTGCCAGCAGTTATGAGGACACCGGGGAGCTGTTTTTT.

The chain combines TRBV4-3 with TRBJ2-1; unclear D gene. V was shortened by 4 bases and J by 7 bases, with 14 bases between the two germline ends. CDR3 length: 14 amino acids. CDR1 LGHNA and CDR2 YSLEER come from the germline V gene. For the CDR3, the DNA is TGCGCCAGCAGCCCTCGTCAGCCCGCTAATGAGCAGTTCTTC. Protein sequence: CASSPRQPANEQFF.

There are a few counts of this clonotype. The V gene is TRBV5-6, the J gene TRBJ1-2; D may be TRBD1 (5 bases). This CDR3 has 14 residues. Germline assignment: CDR1 SGHDT and CDR2 YYEEEE. With 6 bases removed from V and 4 bases from J, the gap between germline ends came to 16 bases. CDR3 residues: CASTPGTGSYGYTF. The CDR3 DNA reads as TGTGCCAGCACCCCCGGGACGGGGAGCTATGGCTACACCTTC.

The chain carries TRBV5-4 and TRBJ2-3, with 7 bases identical to TRBD1. Germline CDR1 reads SGHNT; CDR2 reads YYREEE (reference sequence). The CDR3 sequence is 13 residues long. The V segment lost 1 base and the J segment 4 bases; nucleotides outside the gene matches: 0. CDR3 amino acids: CASSLQGADTQYF. The CDR3 coding sequence is TGTGCCAGCAGCTTGCAGGGGGCAGATACGCAGTATTTT.

The chain links TRBV6-1 to TRBJ2-3, with D possibly TRBD2 on 7 matching bases. CDR3 length equals 14 residues. V lost 8 bases and J lost 4, with 16 bases in between. CDR1 and CDR2 from the germline V gene are MNHNS and SASEGT. Written as DNA, the CDR3 is TGTGCCAGCGGGGAAGGGGGGGGGGCAGATACGCAGTATTTT. It specifies CASGEGGGADTQYF.

This clonotype has a handful of counts. This chain uses TRBV27 with TRBJ2-1; TRBD1 matches at 7 bases. Germline V gives CDR1 MNHEY, CDR2 SMNVEV (reference sequence). This CDR3 is built from 16 residues. Germline trimming cut 5 bases from V and 4 bases from J; bases unmatched to any gene: 11. The CDR3 region is CASSASTGARYNEQFF. CDR3 nucleotides: TGTGCCAGCAGTGCCTCCACAGGGGCTAGATACAATGAGCAGTTCTTC.

The chain joins TRBV4-1 to TRBJ2-7, with 7 bases lining up with TRBD1. From germline, CDR1 is MGHRA and CDR2 YSYEKL. This CDR3 is 16 amino acids long. Trimming at V came to 3 bases and at J to 0 bases, leaving 8 bases not matched to a gene. CDR3: CASSHEPGQFSYEQYF. CDR3 bases: TGCGCCAGCAGCCATGAGCCGGGACAGTTCTCCTACGAGCAGTACTTC.

This clonotype was observed a single time. The chain links TRBV7-2 to TRBJ1-1; a weak D match, TRBD1 (6 bases). Germline lookup yields CDR1 SGHTA and CDR2 FQGNSA. This CDR3 is 14 amino acids long. Trimming took 4 bases from V and 2 from J, leaving 11 bases between them. The CDR3 reads CASSSRTANTEAFF. CDR3 in DNA: TGTGCCAGCAGCTCCCGGACAGCTAACACTGAAGCTTTCTTT.

This clonotype was detected only a few times. V and J are TRBV30 and TRBJ2-3; D is undetermined. This CDR3 spans 11 amino acids. Trimming took off 2 bases at V and 2 bases at J, with 2 bases between the two ends. The germline CDR1 and CDR2 sequences are GTSNPN and SVGIG (reference sequence). Here the CDR3 reads CAWSHTDTQYF. In nucleotides, the CDR3 is TGTGCCTGGAGTCACACAGATACGCAGTATTTT.

Concerning this clonotype itself: Possible read error: a much larger clone is one base away. This chain joins TRBV29-1 and TRBJ1-2, with D unclear. CDR1 is SQVTM, CDR2 ANQGSEA, per germline. Deletions cut 2 bases from V and 0 bases from J, with 7 bases between. The CDR3 runs 13 residues. CDR3 loop: CSVETPANYGYTF. For the CDR3, the DNA is TGCAGCGTTGAAACCCCAGCTAACTATGGCTACACCTTC. The full variable domain, completed using reference TRBV29-1 and TRBJ1-2, is SAVISQKPSRDICQRGTSLTIQCQVDSQVTMMFWYRQQPGQSLTLIATANQGSEATYESGFVIDKFPISRPNLTFSTLTVSNMSPEDSSIYLCSVETPANYGYTFGSGTRLTVV.

This rearrangement joins TRBV18 to TRBJ1-2; 8 nucleotides agree with TRBD1. Germline-derived CDR1 and CDR2 are KGHSH and LQKENI. The CDR3 covers 16 residues. With 0 bases clipped from V and 5 bases from J, the junction kept 8 bases outside the gene matches. DNA of the CDR3: TGTGCCAGCTCACCACCACAGGGGGATTCAGTGTATGGCTACACCTTC. Translating gives CASSPPQGDSVYGYTF.

The V and J genes are TRBV13 and TRBJ2-3, with 13 bases matching TRBD2. Trimming at V came to 5 bases and at J to 3 bases, leaving 11 bases not matched to a gene. The V gene's germline CDR1 is PRHDT and CDR2 FYEKMQ (reference sequence). The CDR3 length is 18 residues. The DNA of the CDR3 is TGTGCCAGCAGCCCCGAAAGGACTAGCGGGGGCGAAACAGATACGCAGTATTTT. The encoded protein is CASSPERTSGGETDTQYF.